The present entry profiles one T cell receptor (beta chain) with its context. As for time point: approximately 12 months of natalizumab therapy. J was trimmed by 1 base and V by 3 bases; bases with no gene match: 5. Per germline, CDR1 SGHRS and CDR2 YFSETQ. The CDR3 runs to 16 residues. Sequencing was performed with immunoSEQ multiplex PCR; in TCRdb, only in-frame clones are kept and a portion is missing. Among some 28,000 clones listed, 85% to 90% were seen once. The source of the sample is a study of multiple sclerosis patients with progressive multifocal leukoencephalopathy. The rearrangement uses TRBV5-1 and TRBJ1-4; 8 bases align to TRBD1. Sequencing used PBMCs, obtained from a patient treated with natalizumab. The clonotype was recovered from a human donor with multiple sclerosis. In DNA form, the CDR3 reads TGCGCCAGCAGCTCGACAGGGGTGGTAACTAATGAAAAACTGTTTTTT. This translates into CASSSTGVVTNEKLFF.